Listed below are T cell receptor beta chains from one sample, sequenced in a study of CD8+ T cells in alopecia areata. Here immunoSEQ multiplex PCR was the method, and the copy in TCRdb shows in-frame clones only, minus some. The data contain about 140,000 clones, more than 55% of them seen just once; the ten biggest clones take up approximately 34%. What was sequenced was CD8+ T cells sorted from blood. These receptors all come from a human donor in good health. Each CDR3 is given with its conserved first and last residue. Some rows mark clone size as missing; the rest say once, few, many or name a class of expanded clone.

J,size,V,CDR3
TRBJ2-1,NA,TRBV4-1,CASSQGLDNEQFF
TRBJ2-1,NA,TRBV15,CATSDPSLDPYNEQFF
TRBJ2-7,NA,TRBV5-4,CASSVRGLAGGPGYEQYF
TRBJ2-7,once,TRBV9,CASSEGGKQYF
TRBJ2-1,NA,TRBV7-9,CASSSRPGQFF
TRBJ2-7,NA,TRBV5-1,CASSLGYEQYF
TRBJ2-1,NA,TRBV14,CASSQVDDSYNEQFF
TRBJ2-7,NA,TRBV10-2,CATRDRGVEQYF
TRBJ2-7,once,TRBV29-1,CSAEGGQSYEQYF
TRBJ2-5,NA,TRBV6-1,CASSELSWGETQYF
TRBJ2-3,many,TRBV28,CASSGRPTVGDTQYF
TRBJ2-1,once,TRBV7-9,CASSPGLHNEQFF
TRBJ1-1,NA,TRBV10-3,CAIRPEDRGTEAFF
TRBJ1-1,NA,TRBV18,CASSPGTRDEGETFF
TRBJ2-7,NA,TRBV5-1,CASSLDGTSIDEQYF
TRBJ2-6,NA,TRBV6-5,CASREAGANVLTF
TRBJ1-3,NA,TRBV29-1,CSVTDRVGGNTIYF
TRBJ2-7,NA,TRBV6-6,CASSYFRGRWDEQYF
TRBJ2-7,once,TRBV9,CASSVDVLANEQYF
TRBJ2-5,NA,TRBV4-1,CASSQVSLGETQYF
TRBJ2-3,NA,TRBV11-2,CASSLGADTQYF
TRBJ1-2,few,TRBV25-1,CASSEYLAGNYGYTF